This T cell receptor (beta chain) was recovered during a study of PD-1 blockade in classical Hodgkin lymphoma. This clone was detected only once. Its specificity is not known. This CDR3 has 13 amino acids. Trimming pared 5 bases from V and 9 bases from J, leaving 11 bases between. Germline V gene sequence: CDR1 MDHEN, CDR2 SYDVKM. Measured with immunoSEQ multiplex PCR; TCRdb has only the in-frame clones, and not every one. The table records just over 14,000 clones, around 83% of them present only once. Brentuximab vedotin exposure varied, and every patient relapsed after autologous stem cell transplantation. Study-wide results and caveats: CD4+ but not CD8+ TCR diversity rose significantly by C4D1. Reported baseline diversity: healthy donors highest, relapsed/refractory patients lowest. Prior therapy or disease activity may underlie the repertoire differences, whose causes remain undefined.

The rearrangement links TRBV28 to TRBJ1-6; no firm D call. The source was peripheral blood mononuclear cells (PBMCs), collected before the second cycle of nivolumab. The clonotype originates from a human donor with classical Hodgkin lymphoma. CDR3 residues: CASSKRTGSPLHF. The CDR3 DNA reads TGTGCCAGCAGTAAACGGACGGGTTCACCCCTCCACTTT.